The clone carrying this T cell receptor beta chain was observed a handful of times. Its target is unknown. Construction of the TCRbeta library involved unique molecular identifiers. TCRdb reprocessed the PCR reads with MiXCR, giving one entry per CDR3 protein. The table has 750,000 to 950,000 distinct CDR3 sequences, roughly 15% seen once. The data are from a study of T-cell reconstitution after alpha-beta-depleted transplantation in children. Germline assignment: CDR1 SGHAT and CDR2 FQNNGV. The CDR3 runs to 16 residues. Unmatched junction bases numbered 8, after V lost 5 bases and J lost 7 bases. Study-wide results and limits: Expanded graft clones, several hundred of them, were reportedly the source of alpha-beta T cells about two months after transplant.

The chain links TRBV11-2 to TRBJ2-1, with TRBD2 identical over 13 bases. Sequences were derived from PBMCs, mostly from graft donor cells, sampled 360 days after TCRalphabeta/CD19-depleted stem cell transplant. The TCR originated in a male patient younger than 18 who had a stem cell transplant for acute lymphoblastic leukemia, so the T cells may come from the graft donor. CDR3 DNA sequence: TGTGCCAGCAGCACTTGGACTAGCGGGAGTGGTAATGAGCAGTTCTTC. The encoded protein is CASSTWTSGSGNEQFF.